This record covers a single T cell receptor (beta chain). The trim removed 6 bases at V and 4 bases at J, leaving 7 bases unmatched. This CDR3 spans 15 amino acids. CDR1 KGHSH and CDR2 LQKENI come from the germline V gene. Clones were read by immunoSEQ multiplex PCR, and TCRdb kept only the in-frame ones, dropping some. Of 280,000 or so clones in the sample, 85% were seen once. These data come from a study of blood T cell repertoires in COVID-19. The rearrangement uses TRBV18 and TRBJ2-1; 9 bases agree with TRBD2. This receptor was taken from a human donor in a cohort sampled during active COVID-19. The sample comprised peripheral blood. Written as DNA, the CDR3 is TGTGCCAGCTCCCCTTCTAGCGGGACGTACAATGAGCAGTTCTTC. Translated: CASSPSSGTYNEQFF.